The sequence of this TCR beta chain was determined in a study of molecular identifiers for immune sequencing clone quantification. The germline gives CDR1 SEHNR, CDR2 FQNEAQ (reference sequence). CDR3 length equals 18 residues. This clonotype was seen a few times. A read error is possible here, since a much larger clone lies one base away. TCRdb redid the calling of the PCR reads with MiXCR, one entry per CDR3 protein. The sample has under 800,000 distinct CDR3 sequences; 25% are singletons. This chain uses TRBV7-9 with TRBJ2-3, with D perhaps matching TRBD1 (6 bases). The sequencing sample was made of naive CD8+ T cells from blood, with Jurkat cell RNA spiked in. As to subset: FACS-sorted CD8+CD4-CCR7+CD45RA+ naive T cells. This clonotype originated in a human donor in good health. Some libraries in this study had Jurkat cell RNA spiked in. Here the CDR3 reads CVSSLPPSGHSSTDTQYF. CDR3 in DNA: TGTGTCAGCAGCTTGCCCCCGTCGGGACACTCATCCACAGATACGCAGTATTTT.